This TCR beta chain was captured in a study of cytomegalovirus exposure and HLA in healthy donors. Amplification used 60 Vbeta primers and 13 Jbeta primers. Authors' methods: Later reanalysis found around 84 million unique TCR beta chains, about 10 million of them shared. Libraries were prepared by immunoSEQ multiplex PCR; TCRdb keeps only in-frame clonotypes and omits some of them. The DNA was the basis for D and trimming; V, J and clone size are from that table. The sample lists 130,000 or so clones; about 75% were seen once. Germline V gene data show CDR1 as MNHNS and CDR2 as SASEGT. The V end lost 3 bases, the J end lost 9 bases, and 14 bases lay between the germline ends. The CDR3 contains 13 residues.

The gene calls are TRBV6-1 and TRBJ1-2; D is unresolved. The specimen sequenced was PBMCs. The origin of this receptor is a man aged 40-49 years in good health and CMV-seronegative. The CDR3 protein is CASSDWEKGRYTF. The DNA for the CDR3 is TGTGCCAGCAGTGATTGGGAGAAGGGCCGCTACACCTTC.